A selection of T cell receptor beta chains follows, all from one sample in a study of PD-1 blockade in classical Hodgkin lymphoma. Some clones are missing from TCRdb's copy, which holds only in-frame ones; the method was immunoSEQ multiplex PCR. The sample includes approximately 80,000 clones, about 89% of them seen just once. Material: peripheral blood mononuclear cells (PBMCs), obtained at baseline. These receptors were taken from a human donor with classical Hodgkin lymphoma. Each CDR3 is given with its conserved first and last residue. Each record gives: V gene, J gene, CDR3 protein.

V: TRBV9
J: TRBJ2-3
CDR3: CASSVGSGVRADTQYF

V: TRBV7-9
J: TRBJ1-2
CDR3: CASSSTGGAIYGYTF

V: TRBV4-3
J: TRBJ2-2
CDR3: CASSPTSLIPNTGELFF

V: TRBV27
J: TRBJ2-1
CDR3: CASSPTSGGPNEQFF

V: TRBV7-2
J: TRBJ2-5
CDR3: CASSLLGLQETQYF

V: TRBV5-6
J: TRBJ1-1
CDR3: CASSLGTANTEAFF

V: TRBV6-4
J: TRBJ1-5
CDR3: CASSVEGGQPQHF

V: TRBV28
J: TRBJ1-2
CDR3: CASRTADRGYGYTF

V: TRBV27
J: TRBJ2-7
CDR3: CASSLSGLAGGPTYEQYF

V: TRBV5-1
J: TRBJ2-1
CDR3: CASSHGGSGTGNEQFF

V: TRBV7-9
J: TRBJ1-2
CDR3: CASSLATGTAYGYTF

V: TRBV30
J: TRBJ2-7
CDR3: CAWRVGTSGVLSYEQYF

V: TRBV4-2
J: TRBJ2-2
CDR3: CASSQAGTGELFF

V: TRBV28
J: TRBJ2-7
CDR3: CASSLTRVGYEQYF

V: TRBV5-6
J: TRBJ1-4
CDR3: CASSMGQNEKLFF

V: TRBV29-1
J: TRBJ1-1
CDR3: CSVDQWEDTEAFF

V: TRBV28
J: TRBJ1-1
CDR3: CASSFRGGREAFF

V: TRBV9
J: TRBJ1-2
CDR3: CASSVDANYGYTF

V: TRBV27
J: TRBJ2-1
CDR3: CASSWNPPSAAAPISYNEQFF

V: TRBV5-4
J: TRBJ2-3
CDR3: CASRPGGAGGTDTQYF

V: TRBV27
J: TRBJ2-2
CDR3: CASSLLTRPGELFF

V: TRBV30
J: TRBJ1-5
CDR3: CAWGGQSNQPQHF

V: TRBV19
J: TRBJ2-7
CDR3: CASSPDFGLAYEQYF

V: TRBV6-6
J: TRBJ2-1
CDR3: CASGRQGFTYNEQFF

V: TRBV5-1
J: TRBJ2-3
CDR3: CASSYDFTDTQYF

V: TRBV7-2
J: TRBJ1-1
CDR3: CASSPRQGIGPTEAFF

V: TRBV19
J: TRBJ2-7
CDR3: CASSSLAGGPREQYF

V: TRBV6-6
J: TRBJ1-1
CDR3: CASTPGQGSEAFF

V: TRBV6-5
J: TRBJ2-7
CDR3: CASSFTAGTSYEQYF

V: TRBV5-1
J: TRBJ2-3
CDR3: CASSLDIPGADTQYF

V: TRBV28
J: TRBJ1-2
CDR3: CASSLQEGYTF

V: TRBV19
J: TRBJ1-2
CDR3: CASEVDGTGPGYTF

V: TRBV5-5
J: TRBJ1-1
CDR3: CASSMTGGANTEAFF

V: TRBV7-9
J: TRBJ2-1
CDR3: CASSLLAPNYNEQFF

V: TRBV11-2
J: TRBJ2-1
CDR3: CASSLVGGRTYNEQFF

V: TRBV19
J: TRBJ1-1
CDR3: CASSVETGLSTEAFF

V: TRBV6-5
J: TRBJ2-5
CDR3: CASRTPGGLQETQYF

V: TRBV7-2
J: TRBJ1-5
CDR3: CASSFGTGDQPQHF

V: TRBV5-1
J: TRBJ1-4
CDR3: CASSHARGAGEKLFF

V: TRBV6-6
J: TRBJ2-1
CDR3: CASRGQSAGELNEQFF

V: TRBV5-4
J: TRBJ1-1
CDR3: CASSLPGQPNEAFF

V: TRBV6-5
J: TRBJ2-3
CDR3: CASSYGYRTDTQYF

V: TRBV29-1
J: TRBJ2-1
CDR3: CSVEATSSYNEQFF

V: TRBV5-1
J: TRBJ1-5
CDR3: CASSLEAGPNQPQHF

V: TRBV15
J: TRBJ1-5
CDR3: CATSRDRPHNQPQHF

V: TRBV7-9
J: TRBJ2-4
CDR3: CASSYNRELQYF

V: TRBV6-6
J: TRBJ2-7
CDR3: CASSTGLAGSPYEQYF

V: TRBV5-4
J: TRBJ1-2
CDR3: CASSPDPTAGYTF

V: TRBV4-1
J: TRBJ1-1
CDR3: CASSQGSVRGTEAFF

V: TRBV6-1
J: TRBJ2-7
CDR3: CASSEVFQREQYF

V: TRBV14
J: TRBJ2-7
CDR3: CASSHSYEQYF

V: TRBV7-2
J: TRBJ2-7
CDR3: CASSQRGWEREQYF

V: TRBV7-7
J: TRBJ2-2
CDR3: CASSLGSGNGELFF

V: TRBV6-5
J: TRBJ1-6
CDR3: CASTSKGYRNSPLHF